This entry describes one T cell receptor (beta chain). The data belong to a study of T cell changes during pregnancy in multiple sclerosis. Libraries were prepared by immunoSEQ multiplex PCR; TCRdb keeps only in-frame clonotypes and omits some of them. This sample has about 16,000 clones; 95% to 97% occur once, and the top ten carry about 0.89%. This clonotype was obtained from a female donor with multiple sclerosis, enrolled in a pregnancy study. Sequences were derived from peripheral blood, sampled in the third trimester of pregnancy.

CDR3 sequence: CASSPRLAGGEQYF. DNA for the CDR3: TGTGCCAGCAGCCCCAGACTAGCGGGCGGGGAGCAGTACTTC. V usage is TRBV7-3 and J usage is TRBJ2-7; 10 bases align to TRBD2. Unmatched junction bases numbered 8, after V lost 5 bases and J lost 7 bases. Per the germline V gene, CDR1 is SGHTA and CDR2 is FQGTGA. This CDR3 spans 14 amino acids.